A selection of T cell receptor beta chains follows, all from one sample in a study of CD8 T cells in Susac syndrome. Using its own MiXCR run on the immunoSEQ multiplex PCR reads, TCRdb lists one record per CDR3 protein. This sample has 150,000 or so distinct CDR3 sequences, with around 95% found just once. Sequencing was carried out using CD8+ T cells from PBMCs. The receptors were gathered from a human donor with multiple sclerosis. CDR3s include the opening cysteine and the closing phenylalanine or tryptophan. A D gene is named only where the DNA matches it firmly. Not every row has a clone size; where given, it reads once, few, many or a size class.

clone_size: -; v_call: TRBV14; j_call: TRBJ2-7; d_call: -; cdr3_nt: TGTGCCAGCAGCCAAGAGCAGGGCCGGGCCTACGAGCAGTACTTC; cdr3_aa: CASSQEQGRAYEQYF
clone_size: -; v_call: TRBV12-3/TRBV12-4; j_call: TRBJ1-2; d_call: -; cdr3_nt: TGTGCCAGCAGCGCGGGGGCCCCAGGCTACACCTTC; cdr3_aa: CASSAGAPGYTF
clone_size: -; v_call: TRBV6-5; j_call: TRBJ2-5; d_call: TRBD1; cdr3_nt: TGTGCCAGCAGCCATTTGGGACAGGCAGGGGAGACCCAGTACTTC; cdr3_aa: CASSHLGQAGETQYF
clone_size: -; v_call: TRBV6-4; j_call: TRBJ2-3; d_call: TRBD1; cdr3_nt: TGTGCCAGCACCTACAGGGGTCCCACAGATACGCAGTATTTT; cdr3_aa: CASTYRGPTDTQYF
clone_size: once; v_call: TRBV20-1; j_call: TRBJ2-3; d_call: TRBD1; cdr3_nt: TGCAGTGCTAGAGGGTCGGCAGGGGGAATGAGGACAGATACGCAGTATTTT; cdr3_aa: CSARGSAGGMRTDTQYF
clone_size: -; v_call: TRBV28; j_call: TRBJ2-5; d_call: -; cdr3_nt: TGTGCCAGCAGTTTATGGTTGGGACGGGAAGAGACCCAGTACTTC; cdr3_aa: CASSLWLGREETQYF
clone_size: -; v_call: TRBV23-1; j_call: TRBJ2-4; d_call: -; cdr3_nt: TGCGCCAGCAAGCAAGGACCGCTAGCCAAAAACATTCAGTACTTC; cdr3_aa: CASKQGPLAKNIQYF
clone_size: -; v_call: TRBV2; j_call: TRBJ2-3; d_call: TRBD1; cdr3_nt: TGTGCCAGCAGTGACCCCTGGACAGGGACCACAGATACGCAGTATTTT; cdr3_aa: CASSDPWTGTTDTQYF
clone_size: -; v_call: TRBV30; j_call: TRBJ1-3; d_call: -; cdr3_nt: TGTGCCTACACATTGGAGGGAAACACCATATATTTT; cdr3_aa: CAYTLEGNTIYF
clone_size: -; v_call: TRBV3-1; j_call: TRBJ1-5; d_call: -; cdr3_nt: TGTGCCAGCAGCCAAGGGACAGAGGGCAATCAGCCCCAGCATTTT; cdr3_aa: CASSQGTEGNQPQHF